This T cell receptor beta chain was recorded in a study of regulatory T cells in long-lasting Graves disease. Findings and caveats of the study: Authors noted too few samples as a limitation.

Time point defined: persistent/refractory GD, antithyroid drugs over 5 years with positive TRAb. The TCR library was prepared using RNA isolated from PBMCs. Each patient gave 7.5 to 9 milliliters of EDTA-anticoagulated peripheral blood. CDR1 is MDHEN, CDR2 SYDVKM, per germline. V lost 3 bases to trimming and J lost 4 bases; unmatched junction nucleotides: 5. The CDR3 has 15 amino acids. Assembly of TCR beta libraries relied on iRepertoire HTBI primers together with Arm-PCR of CDR3 regions. Via MiXCR, TCRdb re-called the multiplex PCR reads, giving one row per CDR3 protein. This table has a few hundred thousand distinct CDR3 sequences, roughly a quarter appearing once. On this clonotype itself: As yet, its antigen is unknown.

The clonotype comes from a female donor with Graves disease. The specimen was peripheral blood mononuclear cells (PBMCs), collected when the disease was refractory, from a patient treated with antithyroid drugs. This chain links TRBV28 with TRBJ1-4; 7 bases line up with TRBD1. The CDR3 spells CASSFPGTDNEKLFF. CDR3 sequence (DNA): TGTGCCAGCAGTTTTCCCGGGACAGATAATGAAAAACTGTTTTTT.